This T cell receptor beta chain was recorded in a study of blood T cell repertoires in COVID-19. Looking at the study overall: The United States, Italy and Spain supplied acute and convalescent COVID-19 samples.

The CDR3 contains 16 residues. Trimming shortened V by 7 bases and J by 7 bases, and 23 bases separated the two germline ends. The V gene's germline CDR1 is LGHNT and CDR2 FRNRAP. Measured with immunoSEQ multiplex PCR; TCRdb has only the in-frame clones, and not every one. The data hold 150,000 to 200,000 clones, with about 89% observed a single time. This clonotype was obtained from a man aged 18 to 30 who had recovered from COVID-19. The source material was peripheral blood. J is TRBJ2-1 and V is TRBV12-5; D might be TRBD1 (5 bases). The CDR3 region has the DNA TGTGCTAGTGACCGCGGTGGCAGGGTACCCTGGAATGAGCAGTTCTTC. This sequence encodes CASDRGGRVPWNEQFF.